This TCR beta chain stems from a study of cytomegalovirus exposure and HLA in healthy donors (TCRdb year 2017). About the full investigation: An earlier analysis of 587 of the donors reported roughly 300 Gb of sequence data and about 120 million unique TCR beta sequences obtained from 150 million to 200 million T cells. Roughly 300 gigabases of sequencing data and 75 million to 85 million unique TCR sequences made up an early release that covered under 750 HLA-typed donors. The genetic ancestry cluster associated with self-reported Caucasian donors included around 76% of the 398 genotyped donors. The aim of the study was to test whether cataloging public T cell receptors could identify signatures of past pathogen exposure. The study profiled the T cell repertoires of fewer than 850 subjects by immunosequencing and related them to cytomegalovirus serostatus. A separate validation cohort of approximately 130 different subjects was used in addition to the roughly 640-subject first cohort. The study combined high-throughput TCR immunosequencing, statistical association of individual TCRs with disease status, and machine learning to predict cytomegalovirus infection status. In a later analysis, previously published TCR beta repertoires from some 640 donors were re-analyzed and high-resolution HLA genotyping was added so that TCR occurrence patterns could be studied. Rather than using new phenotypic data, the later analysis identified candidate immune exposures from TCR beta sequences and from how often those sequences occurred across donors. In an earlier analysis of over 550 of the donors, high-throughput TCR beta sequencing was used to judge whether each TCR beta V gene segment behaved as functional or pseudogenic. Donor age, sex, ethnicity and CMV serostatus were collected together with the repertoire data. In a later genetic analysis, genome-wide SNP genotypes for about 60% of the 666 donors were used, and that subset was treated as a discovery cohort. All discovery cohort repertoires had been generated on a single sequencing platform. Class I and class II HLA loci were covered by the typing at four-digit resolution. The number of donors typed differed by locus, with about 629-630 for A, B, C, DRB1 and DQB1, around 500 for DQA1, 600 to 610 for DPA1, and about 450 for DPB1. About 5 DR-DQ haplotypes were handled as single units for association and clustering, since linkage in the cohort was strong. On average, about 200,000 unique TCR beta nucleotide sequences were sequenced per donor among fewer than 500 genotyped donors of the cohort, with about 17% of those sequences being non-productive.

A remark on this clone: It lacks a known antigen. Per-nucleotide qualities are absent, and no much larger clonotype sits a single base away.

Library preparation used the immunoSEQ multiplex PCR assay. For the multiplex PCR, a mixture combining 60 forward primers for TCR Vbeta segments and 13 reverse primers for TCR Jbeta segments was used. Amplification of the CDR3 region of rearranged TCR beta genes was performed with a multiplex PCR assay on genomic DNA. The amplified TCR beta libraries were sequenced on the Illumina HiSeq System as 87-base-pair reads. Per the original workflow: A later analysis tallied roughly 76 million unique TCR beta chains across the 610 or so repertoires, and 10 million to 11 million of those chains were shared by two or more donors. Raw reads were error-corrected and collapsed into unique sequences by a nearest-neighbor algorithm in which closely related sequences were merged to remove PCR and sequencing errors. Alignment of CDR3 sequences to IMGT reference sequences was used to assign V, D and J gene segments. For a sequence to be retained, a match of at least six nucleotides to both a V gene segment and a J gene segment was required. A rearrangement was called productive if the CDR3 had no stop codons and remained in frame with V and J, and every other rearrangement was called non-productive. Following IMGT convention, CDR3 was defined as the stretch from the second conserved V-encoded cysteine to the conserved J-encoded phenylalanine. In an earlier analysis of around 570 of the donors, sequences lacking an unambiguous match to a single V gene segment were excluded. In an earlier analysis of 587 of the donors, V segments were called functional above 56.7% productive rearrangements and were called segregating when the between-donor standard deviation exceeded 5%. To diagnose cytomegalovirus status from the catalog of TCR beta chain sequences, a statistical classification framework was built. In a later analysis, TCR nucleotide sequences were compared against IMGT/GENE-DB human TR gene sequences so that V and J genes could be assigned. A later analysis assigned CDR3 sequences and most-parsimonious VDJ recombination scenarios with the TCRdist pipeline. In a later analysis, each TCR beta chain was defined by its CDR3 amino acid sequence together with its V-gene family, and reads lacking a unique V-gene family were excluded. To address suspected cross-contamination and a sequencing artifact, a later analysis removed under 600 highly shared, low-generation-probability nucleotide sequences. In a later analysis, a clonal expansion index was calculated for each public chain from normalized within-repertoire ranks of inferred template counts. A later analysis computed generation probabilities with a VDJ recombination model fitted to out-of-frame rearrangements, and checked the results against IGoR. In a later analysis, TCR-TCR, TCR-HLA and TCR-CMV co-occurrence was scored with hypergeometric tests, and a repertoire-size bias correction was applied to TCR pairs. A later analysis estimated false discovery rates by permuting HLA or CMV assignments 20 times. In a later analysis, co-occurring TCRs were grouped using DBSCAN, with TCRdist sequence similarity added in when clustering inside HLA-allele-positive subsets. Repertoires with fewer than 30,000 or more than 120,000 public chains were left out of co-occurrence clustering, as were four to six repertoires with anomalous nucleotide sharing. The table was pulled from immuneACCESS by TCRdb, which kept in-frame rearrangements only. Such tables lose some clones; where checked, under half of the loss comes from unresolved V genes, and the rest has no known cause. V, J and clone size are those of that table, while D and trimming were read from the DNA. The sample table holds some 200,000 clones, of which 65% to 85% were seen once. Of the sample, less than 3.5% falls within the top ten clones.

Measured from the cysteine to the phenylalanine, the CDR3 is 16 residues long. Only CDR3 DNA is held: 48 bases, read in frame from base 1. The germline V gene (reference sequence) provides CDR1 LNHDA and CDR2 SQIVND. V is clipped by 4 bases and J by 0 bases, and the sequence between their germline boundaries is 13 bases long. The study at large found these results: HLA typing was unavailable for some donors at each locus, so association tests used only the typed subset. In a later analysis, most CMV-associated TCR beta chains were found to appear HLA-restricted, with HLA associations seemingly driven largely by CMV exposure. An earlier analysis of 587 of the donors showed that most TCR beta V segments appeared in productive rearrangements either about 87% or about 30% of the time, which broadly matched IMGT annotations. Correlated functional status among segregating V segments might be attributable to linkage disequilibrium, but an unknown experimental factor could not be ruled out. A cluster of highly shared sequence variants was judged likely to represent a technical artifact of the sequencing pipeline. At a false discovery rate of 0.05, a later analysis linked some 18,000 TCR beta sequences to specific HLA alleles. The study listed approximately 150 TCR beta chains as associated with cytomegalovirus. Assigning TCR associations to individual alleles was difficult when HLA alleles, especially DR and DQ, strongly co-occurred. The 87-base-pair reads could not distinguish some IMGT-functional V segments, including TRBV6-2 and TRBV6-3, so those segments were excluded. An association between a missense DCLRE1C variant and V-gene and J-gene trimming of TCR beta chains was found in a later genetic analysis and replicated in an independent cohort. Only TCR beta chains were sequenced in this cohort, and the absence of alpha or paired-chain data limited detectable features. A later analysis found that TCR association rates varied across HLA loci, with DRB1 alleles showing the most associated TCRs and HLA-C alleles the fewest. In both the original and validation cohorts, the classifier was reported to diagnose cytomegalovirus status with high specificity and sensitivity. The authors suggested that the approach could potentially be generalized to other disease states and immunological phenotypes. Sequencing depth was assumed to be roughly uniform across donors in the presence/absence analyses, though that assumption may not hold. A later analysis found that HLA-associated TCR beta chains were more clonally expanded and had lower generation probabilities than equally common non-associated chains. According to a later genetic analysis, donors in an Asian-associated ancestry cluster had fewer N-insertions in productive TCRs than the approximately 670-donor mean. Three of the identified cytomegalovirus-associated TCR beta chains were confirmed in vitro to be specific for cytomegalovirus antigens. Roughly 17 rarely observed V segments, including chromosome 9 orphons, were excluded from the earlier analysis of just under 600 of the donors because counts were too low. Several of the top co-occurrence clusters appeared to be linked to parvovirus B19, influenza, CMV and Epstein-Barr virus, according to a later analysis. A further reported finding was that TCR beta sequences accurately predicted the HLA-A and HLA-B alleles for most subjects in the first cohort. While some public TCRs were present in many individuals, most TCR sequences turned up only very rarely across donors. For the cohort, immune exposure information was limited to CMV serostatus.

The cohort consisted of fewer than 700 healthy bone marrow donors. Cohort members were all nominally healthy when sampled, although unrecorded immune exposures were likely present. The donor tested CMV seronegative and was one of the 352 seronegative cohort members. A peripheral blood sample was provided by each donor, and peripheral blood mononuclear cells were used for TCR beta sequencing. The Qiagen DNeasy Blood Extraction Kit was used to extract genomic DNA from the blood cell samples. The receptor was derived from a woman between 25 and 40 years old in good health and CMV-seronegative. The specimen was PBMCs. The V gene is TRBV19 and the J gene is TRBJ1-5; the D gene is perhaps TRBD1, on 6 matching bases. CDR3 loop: CASSTSGTNSNQPQHF. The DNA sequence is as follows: TGTGCCAGTAGTACCTCAGGGACAAATAGCAATCAGCCCCAGCATTTT.